Below, 32 T cell receptor beta chains from the same sample are listed, as sequenced in a study of T cells in Graves' hyperthyroidism and ophthalmopathy. RNA transcripts provided the source from which TCR beta CDR3 regions were amplified. The HTBI primer set was used in a first-round RT-PCR of the TCR CDR3. A single record per CDR3 protein comes from TCRdb applying MiXCR to the multiplex PCR reads. This sample has around 110,000 distinct CDR3 sequences, with approximately 16% found just once. Sequenced material: blood. The receptors come from a woman aged 45 to 65 with Graves' hyperthyroidism.

This clonotype has a count of ten or more. V usage is TRBV6-1 and J usage is TRBJ2-7, with 8 positions matching TRBD1. The junction had 6 bases not matched to a gene; V was cut back by 5 bases and J by 0 bases. This CDR3 is 15 amino acids long. From germline, CDR1 is MNHNS and CDR2 SASEGT. The CDR3 loop is CASSWTGSLSYEQYV. The CDR3 DNA is TGTGCCAGCAGTTGGACAGGGAGTCTCTCCTACGAGCAGTACGTC.

With respect to this clonotype: This could be a read error, since a much larger clone is one nucleotide away. The chain couples TRBV7-9 to TRBJ2-1; tentative D call: TRBD2 (6 bases). There are 16 residues in the CDR3. Per germline, CDR1 SEHNR and CDR2 FQNEAQ (reference sequence). The CDR3 nucleotides read TGTGCCAGCAGCTTAGCAAGGGACTTCCCCTACAATGAGCGGTTCTTC. It is translated as CASSLARDFPYNERFF.

This clonotype appeared many times. This chain uses TRBV7-6 with TRBJ2-7; D is unclear. CDR1 and CDR2 from the germline V gene are SGHVS and FNYEAQ. With 8 bases removed from V and 3 bases from J, the gap between germline ends came to 8 bases. This CDR3 has 11 residues. The CDR3 DNA sequence: TGTGCCAGCGCCGACGGCTACGAGCAGTACTTC. This translates into CASADGYEQYF. The variable domain in full, with the rest retrieved from reference TRBV7-6 and TRBJ2-7, is GAGVSQSPRYKVTKRGQDVALRCDPISGHVSLYWYRQALGQGPEFLTYFNYEAQQDKSGLPNDRFSAERPEGSISTLTIQRTEQRDSAMYRCASADGYEQYFGPGTRLTVT.

V and J are TRBV5-4 and TRBJ2-1; 9 positions match TRBD1. Germline CDR1 is SGHNT and CDR2 is YYREEE (reference sequence). The junction had 6 bases not matched to a gene; V was cut back by 2 bases and J by 6 bases. The CDR3 covers 15 residues. CDR3 nucleotides: TGTGCCAGCAGCTTTACCGGGACAGGGTTCAATGAGCAGTTCTTC. It codes for CASSFTGTGFNEQFF.

The CDR3 spells CASSEAGLAGGEQYF. Here the CDR3 DNA reads TGTGCCAGCAGTGAAGCGGGACTAGCGGGAGGCGAGCAGTACTTC. The V and J genes are TRBV2 and TRBJ2-7; 15 positions agree with TRBD2. The CDR3 is 15 amino acids. With 0 bases clipped from V and 6 bases from J, the junction kept 0 bases outside the gene matches. Looked up from germline, CDR1 is SNHLY and CDR2 is FYNNEI.

A few counts support this clonotype. CDR3 DNA sequence: TGTGCCAGCAGTTTAGGTCTGAGGGAAGCCTACGAGCAGTACTTC. Its protein product is CASSLGLREAYEQYF. The chain links TRBV12-3 or TRBV12-4 to TRBJ2-7; the D gene is possibly TRBD2 (5 bases). Deletions cut 1 base from V and 2 bases from J, with 12 bases between. This CDR3 comprises 15 residues.

This clonotype was seen at least ten times. The rearrangement links TRBV28 to TRBJ1-5; D gene unclear. Germline lookup yields CDR1 MDHEN and CDR2 SYDVKM. V gave up 7 bases and J gave up 0 bases, with 10 bases separating them. The CDR3 contains 14 residues. The CDR3 DNA sequence: TGTGCCAGCACCCAGCATTATAGCAATCAGCCCCAGCATTTT. Its protein product is CASTQHYSNQPQHF.

This clonotype was observed many times. The rearrangement uses TRBV4-2 and TRBJ2-5; D might be TRBD1 or TRBD2, each matching 5 bases. V was clipped by 4 bases and J by 1 base, with 10 bases between them. CDR3 size: 14 residues. The V gene's germline CDR1 is LGHNA and CDR2 YNFKEQ. The CDR3 sequence: CASSPRDLQETQYF. In nucleotides, the CDR3 is TGTGCCAGCAGCCCCCGGGACCTCCAAGAGACCCAGTACTTC.

The sample holds a few counts of this clonotype. The V call is TRBV9, the J call TRBJ2-5, with D possibly TRBD2 on 5 matching bases. CDR1 SGDLS and CDR2 YYNGEE come from the germline V gene. V was pared by 0 bases and J by 2 bases, with 8 bases between. This CDR3 is built from 14 residues. The CDR3 region has the DNA TGTGCCAGCAGCGTAGCACGAGGGCAAGAGACCCAGTACTTC. It specifies CASSVARGQETQYF.

This clonotype was observed at least ten times. The chain carries TRBV7-9 and TRBJ2-1; 9 bases line up with TRBD1. The germline V gene encodes CDR1 SEHNR and CDR2 FQNEAQ (reference sequence). This CDR3 contains 15 residues. V lost 1 base and J lost 8; bases outside the gene matches: 6. The CDR3 loop reads CASSLGQGEIDEQFF. The DNA for the CDR3 is TGTGCCAGCAGCTTAGGACAGGGGGAGATCGATGAGCAGTTCTTC.

This clonotype was counted at least ten times. This chain connects TRBV5-1 to TRBJ2-5; TRBD2 is a possible D gene (6 bases). Germline assignment: CDR1 SGHRS and CDR2 YFSETQ. The V end was cut by 0 bases, the J end by 0 bases, with 6 bases between. The CDR3 totals 14 residues. CDR3 coding DNA: TGCGCCAGCAGCTTGGGGGACTACCAAGAGACCCAGTACTTC. Translating gives CASSLGDYQETQYF.

The chain carries TRBV9 and TRBJ2-5; possibly TRBD2 for D (5 bases). Between the trimmed V and J ends, which lost 4 bases and 5 bases, there was a span of 18 bases. This CDR3 spans 15 amino acids. Germline CDR1 SGDLS, CDR2 YYNGEE. The CDR3 here is CASSLLGSGGETQYF. CDR3 nucleotide sequence: TGTGCCAGCAGCCTCCTCGGGTCCGGCGGGGAGACCCAGTACTTC.

This clonotype was seen many times. The V and J genes are TRBV3-1 and TRBJ2-7; D is undetermined. CDR1 and CDR2 (germline): LGHDT, YNNKEL (reference sequence). The CDR3 is 13 amino acids. Trimming cost V 0 bases and J 6 bases, with 9 bases left between them. In DNA form, the CDR3 reads TGTGCCAGCAGCCAAGATCTACAGCGCGAGCAGTACTTC. It encodes CASSQDLQREQYF.

This clonotype was observed at least ten times. The CDR3 nucleotides read TGTGCCAGCAGCTCCGGGAAAAACTATGGCTACACCTTC. Translating gives CASSSGKNYGYTF. The chain uses TRBV28 and TRBJ1-2; no clear D. CDR1 MDHEN and CDR2 SYDVKM come from the germline V gene. V was trimmed by 6 bases and J by 2 bases, leaving 10 bases between them. This CDR3 has 13 residues.

This clonotype showed up many times. The chain is built from TRBV28 and TRBJ1-2; D is unclear. This CDR3 has 13 amino acids. CDR1 is MDHEN, CDR2 SYDVKM, per germline. Trimming took 3 bases from V and 3 from J, leaving 8 bases between them. CDR3 nucleotide sequence: TGTGCCAGCAGTTTGTCCGGCGACTATGGCTACACCTTC. Its protein product is CASSLSGDYGYTF.

The V gene is TRBV11-2, the J gene TRBJ2-1, with a weak D call TRBD2 (5 bases). CDR3 length: 14 residues. V gave up 5 bases and J gave up 7 bases, with 15 bases separating them. Germline CDR1 SGHAT, CDR2 FQNNGV. The CDR3 here is CASSLSLASNEQFF. Here the CDR3 DNA reads TGTGCCAGCAGCCTGTCCTTAGCGAGTAATGAGCAGTTCTTC. Full variable domain (outside the CDR3, taken from reference TRBV11-2 and TRBJ2-1): EAGVAQSPRYKIIEKRQSVAFWCNPISGHATLYWYQQILGQGPKLLIQFQNNGVVDDSQLPKDRFSAERLKGVDSTLKIQPAKLEDSAVYLCASSLSLASNEQFFGPGTRLTVL.

This clonotype was observed many times. This sequence joins TRBV14 and TRBJ1-4; D uncertain. Trimming shortened V by 0 bases and J by 6 bases, and 8 bases separated the two germline ends. The CDR3 is made up of 14 amino acids. CDR1 is SGHDN and CDR2 is FVKESK in the germline V gene. The CDR3 nucleotides are TGTGCCAGCAGCCAAGATCAGTTGGATGAAAAACTGTTTTTT. Amino acid sequence: CASSQDQLDEKLFF.

This clonotype was detected ten times or more. The rearrangement links TRBV10-2 to TRBJ1-5; D is possibly TRBD1 (5 bases). V shed 6 bases and J shed 4 bases, with 16 bases lying between them. Germline values: CDR1 WSHSY, CDR2 SAAADI. This CDR3 contains 15 residues. The CDR3 loop is CASRSGGASNQPQHF. The CDR3 nucleotides are TGCGCCAGCAGGTCGGGAGGGGCGAGTAATCAGCCCCAGCATTTT.

This clonotype was recorded many times. The chain joins TRBV7-2 to TRBJ1-1, with D uncertain. The CDR3 covers 12 residues. Germline V lookup: CDR1 SGHTA, CDR2 FQGNSA. With 0 bases removed from V and 7 bases from J, the gap between germline ends came to 6 bases. DNA of the CDR3: TGTGCCAGCAGCTTAGCAGGGTTTGAAGCTTTCTTT. Translated, it gives CASSLAGFEAFF.

This clonotype was seen ten or more times. This chain uses TRBV20-1 with TRBJ2-7; the D gene is possibly TRBD2 (5 bases). Germline V gene data show CDR1 as DFQATT and CDR2 as SNEGSKA (reference sequence). Trimming stripped 3 bases from V and 5 bases from J, with 14 bases between. CDR3 length: 13 residues. DNA of the CDR3: TGCAGTGCTAGTCGAGGTCTCGGGAACGAGCAGTACGTC. It yields the protein CSASRGLGNEQYV.

The V call is TRBV5-1, the J call TRBJ1-2, with D unresolved. CDR3 length: 13 amino acids. From germline, CDR1 is SGHRS and CDR2 YFSETQ. Trimming stripped 6 bases from V and 3 bases from J, with 12 bases between. Here the CDR3 DNA reads TGCGCCAGCATTCTTCGGGGTTACTATGGCTACACCTTC. Translating gives CASILRGYYGYTF.

This clonotype was counted at least ten times. The chain joins TRBV3-1 to TRBJ2-1, with a possible D match to TRBD1 (6 bases). The germline V gene encodes CDR1 LGHDT and CDR2 YNNKEL (reference sequence). This CDR3 has 14 residues. V gave up 5 bases and J gave up 3 bases, with 11 bases separating them. Written as DNA, the CDR3 is TGTGCCAGCAGCGACGACAGGAGCTACAATGAGCAGTTCTTC. Translation gives CASSDDRSYNEQFF.

This clonotype occurred many times. V usage is TRBV5-1 and J usage is TRBJ2-2; 7 nucleotides line up with TRBD2. Looked up from germline, CDR1 is SGHRS and CDR2 is YFSETQ. The CDR3 has 16 residues. V dropped 7 bases and J dropped 0; count of bases not matched to a gene: 9. The CDR3 bases are TGCGCCAGCTCATCTAGCGGAAGACCGAACACCGGGGAGCTGTTTTTT. Translated, it gives CASSSSGRPNTGELFF. The full variable domain, its missing parts supplied by reference TRBV5-1 and TRBJ2-2, is KAGVTQTPRYLIKTRGQQVTLSCSPISGHRSVSWYQQTPGQGLQFLFEYFSETQRNKGNFPGRFSGRQFSNSRSEMNVSTLELGDSALYLCASSSSGRPNTGELFFGEGSRLTVL.

This clonotype was observed at least ten times. V is TRBV4-1 and J is TRBJ1-5; 7 positions match TRBD1. The germline V gene has CDR1 MGHRA and CDR2 YSYEKL. With V trimmed by 2 bases and J by 5 bases, 9 bases remained unmatched. The CDR3 contains 16 residues. The CDR3 sequence: CASSQPRQGVHQPQHF. The CDR3 bases are TGCGCCAGCAGCCAACCCCGACAGGGAGTACATCAGCCCCAGCATTTT.

The chain links TRBV20-1 to TRBJ2-1; D perhaps matches TRBD2 (6 bases). The CDR3 covers 16 residues. The germline CDR1 and CDR2 sequences are DFQATT and SNEGSKA (reference sequence). V was clipped by 3 bases and J by 3 bases, with 18 bases between them. This CDR3 is CSASGSLIRGYNEQFF. The CDR3 region has the DNA TGCAGTGCTAGCGGGAGCCTAATTCGGGGCTACAATGAGCAGTTCTTC.

The chain is built from TRBV19 and TRBJ1-1, with 8 bases fitting TRBD1. Germline CDR1 and CDR2: LNHDA and SQIVND (reference sequence). V was clipped by 8 bases and J by 3 bases; unmatched bases: 5. The CDR3 spans 13 residues. CDR3 residues: CASSGGWDTEAFF. In DNA form, the CDR3 reads TGTGCCAGTTCAGGGGGCTGGGACACTGAAGCTTTCTTT.

This clonotype was seen ten or more times. The DNA for the CDR3 is TGTGCCAGCAGCAGATTACAGACAGGGGGAGGCACTGAAGCTTTCTTT. It is translated as CASSRLQTGGGTEAFF. The V and J genes are TRBV5-6 and TRBJ1-1; 9 bases fit TRBD1. CDR3 length: 16 residues. From germline, CDR1 is SGHDT and CDR2 YYEEEE. The ends lost 4 bases at V and 4 bases at J; junction bases unmatched: 11.

There are a few counts of this clonotype. V and J are TRBV29-1 and TRBJ1-5; D unclear. The CDR3 contains 14 residues. Trimming took 4 bases from V and 4 from J, leaving 14 bases between them. Germline V CDR1 and CDR2: SQVTM, ANQGSEA. The CDR3 DNA sequence: TGCAGCGTTGCCGCCTCCCGATTTAATCAGCCCCAGCATTTT. Translation gives CSVAASRFNQPQHF.

This clonotype was seen at least ten times. The CDR3 reads CASSLQLAGGSEQFF. The CDR3 bases are TGCGCCAGCAGCTTGCAACTAGCGGGAGGCTCTGAGCAGTTCTTC. The chain couples TRBV5-1 to TRBJ2-1, with 12 bases lining up with TRBD2. Losses at the gene ends were 1 base for V and 9 bases for J; bases not matched to a gene: 5. Germline CDR1 and CDR2: SGHRS and YFSETQ. This CDR3 is built from 15 residues.

This clonotype was picked up many times. The J gene is TRBJ2-1, the V gene TRBV3-1; possibly TRBD2 for D (6 bases). CDR1 and CDR2 (germline): LGHDT, YNNKEL (reference sequence). The CDR3 spans 15 residues. V shed 0 bases and J shed 8 bases, with 14 bases lying between them. CDR3 residues: CASSQETSRGDEQFF. The CDR3 DNA reads TGTGCCAGCAGCCAAGAAACTAGCCGAGGGGATGAGCAGTTCTTC.

This clonotype has ten or more counts. V gene TRBV15 combines with J gene TRBJ2-1; no reliable D call. Per the germline V gene, CDR1 is LNHNV and CDR2 is YYDKDF (reference sequence). Trimming removed 0 bases at V and 0 bases at J, with 15 bases between. This CDR3 comprises 18 residues. The CDR3 here is CATSRDPDPSSSYNEQFF. The CDR3 DNA reads as TGTGCCACCAGCAGAGACCCCGATCCCTCGAGCTCCTACAATGAGCAGTTCTTC.

This clonotype came up many times. The rearrangement links TRBV20-1 to TRBJ2-1; TRBD2 aligns across 9 bases. This CDR3 region has 16 residues. CDR1 and CDR2 from the germline V gene are DFQATT and SNEGSKA (reference sequence). The J segment lost 7 bases and the V segment lost 0 bases, leaving 10 bases of the junction unmatched. CDR3 residues: CSARDLGTSLQNEQFF. The CDR3 coding sequence is TGCAGTGCTAGAGATCTCGGGACTAGCCTTCAAAATGAGCAGTTCTTC.